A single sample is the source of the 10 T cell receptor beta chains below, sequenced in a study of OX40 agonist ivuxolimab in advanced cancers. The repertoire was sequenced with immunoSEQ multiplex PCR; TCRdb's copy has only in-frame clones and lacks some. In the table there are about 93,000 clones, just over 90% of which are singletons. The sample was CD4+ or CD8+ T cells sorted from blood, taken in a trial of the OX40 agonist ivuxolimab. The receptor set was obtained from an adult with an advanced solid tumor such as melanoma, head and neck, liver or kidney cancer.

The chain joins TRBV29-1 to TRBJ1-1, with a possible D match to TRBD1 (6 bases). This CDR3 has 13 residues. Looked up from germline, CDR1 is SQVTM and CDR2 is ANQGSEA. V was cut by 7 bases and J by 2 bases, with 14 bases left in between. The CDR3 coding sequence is TGCAGCGCTACTATACAGGGAAACACTGAAGCTTTCTTT. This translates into CSATIQGNTEAFF.

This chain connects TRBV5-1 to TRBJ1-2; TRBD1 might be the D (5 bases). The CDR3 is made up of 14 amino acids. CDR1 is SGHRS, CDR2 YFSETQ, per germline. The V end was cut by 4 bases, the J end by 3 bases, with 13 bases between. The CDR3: CASSPAGGDYGYTF. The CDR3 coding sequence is TGCGCCAGCAGCCCGGCGGGGGGTGACTATGGCTACACCTTC.

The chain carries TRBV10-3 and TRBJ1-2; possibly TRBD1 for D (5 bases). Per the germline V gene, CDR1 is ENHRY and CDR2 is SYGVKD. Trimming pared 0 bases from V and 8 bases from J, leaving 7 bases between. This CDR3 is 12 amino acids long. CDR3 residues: CAISESGDGYTF. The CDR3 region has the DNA TGTGCCATCAGTGAGTCCGGGGACGGCTACACCTTC.

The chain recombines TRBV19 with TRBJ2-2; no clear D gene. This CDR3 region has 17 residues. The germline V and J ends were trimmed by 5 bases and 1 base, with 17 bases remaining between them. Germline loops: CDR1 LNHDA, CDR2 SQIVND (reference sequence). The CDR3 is CASSPPVLRRNTGELFF. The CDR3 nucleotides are TGTGCCAGTAGTCCCCCCGTACTCAGAAGGAACACCGGGGAGCTGTTTTTT.

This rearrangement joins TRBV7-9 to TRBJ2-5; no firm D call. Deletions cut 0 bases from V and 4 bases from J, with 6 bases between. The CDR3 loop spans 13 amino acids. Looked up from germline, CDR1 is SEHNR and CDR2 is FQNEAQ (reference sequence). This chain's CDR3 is CASSLATVETQYF. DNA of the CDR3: TGTGCCAGCAGCTTAGCGACGGTAGAGACCCAGTACTTC. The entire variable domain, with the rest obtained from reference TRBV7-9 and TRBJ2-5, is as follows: DTGVSQNPRHKITKRGQNVTFRCDPISEHNRLYWYRQTLGQGPEFLTYFQNEAQLEKSRLLSDRFSAERPKGSFSTLEIQRTEQGDSAMYLCASSLATVETQYFGPGTRLLVL.

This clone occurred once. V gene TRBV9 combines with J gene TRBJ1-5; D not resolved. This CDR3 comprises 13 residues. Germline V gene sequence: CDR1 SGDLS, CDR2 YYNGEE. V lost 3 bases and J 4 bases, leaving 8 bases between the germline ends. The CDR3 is CASSAGGNQPQHF. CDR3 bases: TGTGCCAGCAGCGCCGGAGGAAATCAGCCCCAGCATTTT.

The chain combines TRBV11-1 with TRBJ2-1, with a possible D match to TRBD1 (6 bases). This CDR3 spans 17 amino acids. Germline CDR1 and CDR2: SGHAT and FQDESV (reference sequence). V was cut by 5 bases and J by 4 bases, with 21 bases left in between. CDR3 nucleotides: TGTGCCAGCAGCCTAGTTTTTCAGGGGAGTGCGTACAATGAGCAGTTCTTC. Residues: CASSLVFQGSAYNEQFF.

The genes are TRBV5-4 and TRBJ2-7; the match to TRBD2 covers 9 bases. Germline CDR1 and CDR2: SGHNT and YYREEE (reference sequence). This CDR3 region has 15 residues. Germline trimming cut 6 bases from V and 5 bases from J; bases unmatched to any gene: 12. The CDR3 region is CASTESGRLNDEQYF. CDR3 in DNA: TGTGCCAGCACCGAAAGCGGGAGGTTAAACGACGAGCAGTACTTC.

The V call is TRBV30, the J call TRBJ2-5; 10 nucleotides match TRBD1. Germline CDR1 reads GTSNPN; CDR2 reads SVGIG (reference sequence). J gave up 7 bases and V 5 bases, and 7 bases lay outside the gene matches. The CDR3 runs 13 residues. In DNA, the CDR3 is TGTGCCTGGGCTCGGACAGGGGGACCGACCCAGTACTTC. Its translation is CAWARTGGPTQYF.

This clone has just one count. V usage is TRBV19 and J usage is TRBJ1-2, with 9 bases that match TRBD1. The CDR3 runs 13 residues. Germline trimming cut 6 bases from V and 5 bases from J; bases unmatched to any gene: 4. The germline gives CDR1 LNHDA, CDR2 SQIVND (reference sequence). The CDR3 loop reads CASRDRGGYGYTF. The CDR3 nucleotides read TGTGCCAGTAGAGACAGGGGGGGTTATGGCTACACCTTC.